The next 26 T cell receptor beta chains were all read from a single sample in a study of post-analysis software for immune sequencing data. Study-level findings and limits: Several TRBV segments (TRBV5-6, TRBV5-1 and TRBV20-1 among them) occurred more frequently in patients than in controls.

Presence of unique molecular identifiers characterized the TCR beta cDNA libraries. One entry per CDR3 protein, called by TCRdb with MiXCR from the PCR reads. The sample lists hundreds of thousands of distinct CDR3 sequences; around 47% were seen once. No antigen has been assigned to these receptors. Input material: blood. The source of these receptors is a girl under 18 with multiple sclerosis.

The chain joins TRBV6-5 to TRBJ2-1; 8 nucleotides agree with TRBD2. The CDR3 has 14 amino acids. V trimming: 6 bases; J trimming: 2 bases; junction bases outside the gene matches: 3. The germline gives CDR1 MNHEY, CDR2 SVGAGI. Here the CDR3 reads CASRIAGTYNEQFF. The DNA of the CDR3 is TGTGCCAGCAGAATAGCGGGAACCTACAATGAGCAGTTCTTC.

The chain joins TRBV10-3 to TRBJ2-7; D perhaps matches TRBD1 (5 bases). This CDR3 has 14 amino acids. The ends were cut back, 6 bases at V and 1 base at J, with 13 bases in the middle. The V gene's germline CDR1 is ENHRY and CDR2 SYGVKD. The CDR3 DNA follows: TGTGCCATCAGCGACAGCATCGATTCCTACGAGCAGTACTTC. This translates into CAISDSIDSYEQYF.

This chain uses TRBV3-1 with TRBJ2-1; possible D gene TRBD2, 5 bases. The CDR3 totals 12 residues. Per the germline V gene, CDR1 is LGHDT and CDR2 is YNNKEL (reference sequence). Trimming removed 3 bases at V and 10 bases at J, with 10 bases between. The DNA of the CDR3 is TGTGCCAGCAGCCATCTCCGGGAAGAGCAGTTCTTC. This sequence encodes CASSHLREEQFF.

This chain links TRBV7-9 with TRBJ2-7, with a tentative D call TRBD1 (5 bases). CDR1 and CDR2 (germline): SEHNR, FQNEAQ (reference sequence). This CDR3 has 13 amino acids. V was cut by 5 bases and J by 3 bases, with 11 bases left in between. For the CDR3, the DNA is TGTGCCAGCAGCGACCGACAGCGCTACGAGCAGTACTTC. Amino acids: CASSDRQRYEQYF.

This rearrangement joins TRBV7-2 to TRBJ1-2; 9 nucleotides align to TRBD1. With 5 bases clipped from V and 6 bases from J, the junction kept 10 bases outside the gene matches. CDR3 size: 15 residues. Per the germline V gene, CDR1 is SGHTA and CDR2 is FQGNSA. The DNA for the CDR3 is TGTGCCAGCAGCACGGGACAGGGAATCGGAAATGGCTACACCTTC. It yields the protein CASSTGQGIGNGYTF.

The CDR3 sequence: CASTRLAGPPDTQYF. CDR3 coding DNA: TGCGCCAGCACCCGACTAGCGGGTCCCCCAGATACGCAGTATTTT. V usage is TRBV5-1 and J usage is TRBJ2-3; 10 bases map to TRBD2. V lost 6 bases to trimming and J lost 4 bases; unmatched junction nucleotides: 8. The CDR3 contains 15 residues. The germline V gene has CDR1 SGHRS and CDR2 YFSETQ.

This clonotype has only a few counts. The chain has TRBV11-2 and TRBJ2-2; D ambiguous. V lost 0 bases and J 1 base, leaving 6 bases between the germline ends. Germline V lookup: CDR1 SGHAT, CDR2 FQNNGV. This CDR3 has 15 amino acids. CDR3 nucleotides: TGTGCCAGCAGCTTAGATAGCCAGAACACCGGGGAGCTGTTTTTT. Its protein product is CASSLDSQNTGELFF.

The rearrangement links TRBV12-3 or TRBV12-4 to TRBJ2-5; the match to TRBD1 covers 7 bases. The CDR3 runs 13 residues. The trim removed 8 bases at V and 5 bases at J, leaving 8 bases unmatched. In DNA, the CDR3 is TGTGCCAGCTGCCGAGAGACAGGGGAGACCCAGTACTTC. Translated: CASCRETGETQYF.

Worth noting for this clonotype: At one of its ends the junction is not consistent with the germline gene, which may arise from a read error. The chain employs TRBV6-5 and TRBJ1-2, with D possibly TRBD1 on 6 matching bases. The CDR3 length is 15 residues. Germline CDR1 MNHEY, CDR2 SVGAGI. DNA for the CDR3: TGCGCCAGCAGTTTAACGAATACAGGGTGGTATGGCTACACCTTC. Protein: CASSLTNTGWYGYTF.

The V and J genes are TRBV20-1 and TRBJ2-7, with 10 bases matching TRBD1. The CDR3 has 17 residues. Germline values: CDR1 DFQATT, CDR2 SNEGSKA (reference sequence). Trimming removed 0 bases from V and 4 bases from J; junction bases left unmatched: 12. The CDR3 nucleotides are TGCAGTGCTAGAGACCTTAGCGGGGACAGGGGCCCGTACGAGCAGTACTTC. Protein product: CSARDLSGDRGPYEQYF.

J is TRBJ2-5 and V is TRBV5-1; 8 positions agree with TRBD1. The CDR3 covers 13 residues. V shed 7 bases, J shed 5 bases, and the junction held 7 bases outside the gene matches. The germline V gene has CDR1 SGHRS and CDR2 YFSETQ. CDR3 amino acids: CASRTGTMETQYF. CDR3 in DNA: TGCGCCAGCCGGACAGGGACAATGGAGACCCAGTACTTC. Drawing the rest from reference TRBV5-1 and TRBJ2-5, the complete variable domain is KAGVTQTPRYLIKTRGQQVTLSCSPISGHRSVSWYQQTPGQGLQFLFEYFSETQRNKGNFPGRFSGRQFSNSRSEMNVSTLELGDSALYLCASRTGTMETQYFGPGTRLLVL.

Comment on this clonotype: Given the absence of the conserved phenylalanine or tryptophan at the CDR3 end, a read error is likely. It is unclear where the CDR3 begins or ends on the DNA, so no DNA is shown, and the CDR3 is as TCRdb lists it. This chain joins TRBV12-3 or TRBV12-4 and TRBJ2-1; the DNA was not used to check the table's D call, TRBD2. Both ends counted, the CDR3 spans 14 residues. The CDR3 reads CASSLRASEGREFC.

This clonotype was picked up a small number of times. The rearrangement links TRBV5-5 to TRBJ1-2; D is unresolved. This CDR3 has 15 residues. CDR1 is SGHKS, CDR2 YYEKEE, per germline (reference sequence). Trimming took off 4 bases at V and 5 bases at J, with 18 bases between the two ends. CDR3 amino acids: CASSPHGRAEYGYTF. DNA of the CDR3: TGTGCCAGCAGCCCCCATGGGCGGGCGGAGTATGGCTACACCTTC.

The chain links TRBV25-1 to TRBJ2-1; 10 bases agree with TRBD2. The end of the DNA fits TRBJ2-7 better, so the J call may be wrong. The CDR3 is 15 residues long. Germline CDR1 is MGHDK and CDR2 is SYGVNS. The CDR3 coding sequence is TGTGCCAGCTCCGGTGGGGCTAGCGGGAGAAATGAGCAGTACTTC. Its translation: CASSGGASGRNEQYF.

This chain's CDR3 is CASSEGISGANVLTF. CDR3 DNA sequence: TGCGCCAGCAGCGAAGGGATTTCTGGGGCCAACGTCCTGACTTTC. This rearrangement joins TRBV5-1 to TRBJ2-6; no clear D. Trimming took 4 bases from V and 1 from J, leaving 9 bases between them. CDR3 length: 15 residues. Germline-derived CDR1 and CDR2 are SGHRS and YFSETQ.

This clonotype was recorded only once. The chain employs TRBV10-3 and TRBJ2-5; TRBD2 matches at 12 bases. CDR1 and CDR2 from the germline V gene are ENHRY and SYGVKD. CDR3 size: 17 residues. V lost 3 bases and J lost 5; bases outside the gene matches: 10. The CDR3 protein is CAISDGRGLAGSETQYF. The CDR3 bases are TGTGCCATCAGTGATGGGCGGGGACTAGCGGGTTCGGAGACCCAGTACTTC.

The J gene is TRBJ1-1, the V gene TRBV12-3 or TRBV12-4; D gene unclear. Trimming left V 5 bases short and J 1 base short, with 11 bases between. The CDR3 has 14 residues. CDR3 region: CASSPRLPNTEAFF. The CDR3 DNA follows: TGTGCCAGCAGTCCCAGACTGCCGAACACTGAAGCTTTCTTT.

V and J are TRBV20-1 and TRBJ2-7; D tentatively fits TRBD1 or TRBD2 (5 bases each). This CDR3 comprises 13 residues. Trimming left V 5 bases short and J 3 bases short, with 14 bases between. Per germline, CDR1 DFQATT and CDR2 SNEGSKA (reference sequence). The CDR3 DNA reads as TGCAGTGCTTCAGGGTCCGGGATCTACGAGCAGTACTTC. Amino acids: CSASGSGIYEQYF.

The chain employs TRBV20-1 and TRBJ2-3, with 12 bases matching TRBD2. V trimming: 3 bases; J trimming: 8 bases; junction bases outside the gene matches: 9. The CDR3 spans 15 residues. Germline-derived CDR1 and CDR2 are DFQATT and SNEGSKA (reference sequence). CDR3 sequence: CSARTSGGTTGTQYF. The CDR3 DNA reads TGCAGTGCTAGGACTAGCGGGGGTACGACGGGTACGCAGTATTTT.

This clonotype has just a few counts. CDR3 DNA: TGTGCCAGCAGCTTAGCCAGCGGGGGGAGAGGGGAGCAGTTCTTC. Its protein is CASSLASGGRGEQFF. The chain joins TRBV7-2 to TRBJ2-1; 9 positions match TRBD2. V was clipped by 0 bases and J by 10 bases; unmatched bases: 7. The CDR3 runs 15 residues. Germline V gene lookup returns CDR1 SGHTA and CDR2 FQGNSA.

This clonotype was picked up a small number of times. CDR3 region: CSAIGLEETQYF. The CDR3 nucleotides are TGCAGTGCTATTGGGCTGGAAGAGACCCAGTACTTC. The chain couples TRBV20-1 to TRBJ2-5; the D is unclear. The CDR3 sequence is 12 residues long. The V end lost 4 bases, the J end lost 3 bases, and 9 bases lay between the germline ends. Germline V gene data show CDR1 as DFQATT and CDR2 as SNEGSKA (reference sequence).

J is TRBJ2-7 and V is TRBV12-3 or TRBV12-4, with 8 bases lining up with TRBD2. This CDR3 comprises 13 residues. V gave up 3 bases and J gave up 5 bases; unmatched junction bases: 3. The DNA for the CDR3 is TGTGCCAGCAGTTTCACGGGGGGGGACGAGCAGTACTTC. Protein sequence: CASSFTGGDEQYF.

The genes are TRBV12-3 or TRBV12-4 and TRBJ1-1, with unresolved D. Trimming cost V 0 bases and J 5 bases, with 10 bases left between them. CDR3 length equals 14 residues. The CDR3 reads CASSLAEGGTEAFF. The CDR3 DNA reads as TGTGCCAGCAGTTTAGCCGAGGGAGGTACTGAAGCTTTCTTT.

This clonotype was detected only a few times. The genes are TRBV5-1 and TRBJ2-5; TRBD1 aligns across 9 bases. Gene TRBJ2-7 matches the end of the DNA better, so the J call may be wrong. This CDR3 region has 14 residues. CDR1 is SGHRS, CDR2 YFSETQ, per germline. CDR3: CASGGGQGIYEQYF. DNA for the CDR3: TGCGCCAGCGGGGGGGGACAGGGCATCTACGAGCAGTACTTC.

The chain uses TRBV12-3 or TRBV12-4 and TRBJ2-3, with 7 bases identical to TRBD2. V shed 2 bases and J 6 bases; nucleotides not matched to a gene: 11. This CDR3 contains 16 residues. The CDR3 coding sequence is TGTGCCAGCAGTTTATCACTAGCGAGGGGACCGGATACGCAGTATTTT. Its protein is CASSLSLARGPDTQYF.

V usage is TRBV12-3 or TRBV12-4 and J usage is TRBJ1-5, with D hard to call. CDR3 size: 14 residues. V was clipped by 5 bases and J by 1 base, with 9 bases between them. The CDR3 DNA follows: TGTGCCAGCAGTAGTACACACAGCAATCAGCCCCAGCATTTT. Translating gives CASSSTHSNQPQHF.